This T cell receptor (beta chain) was captured in a study of blood T cells in healthy people across ages. This clonotype was detected once. Its antigen is not identified. Combining a sample-barcoded 5' primer with a J-beta primer mix, a second PCR ran for 7 to 11 cycles. CDR3-containing paired-end reads numbered at least 3 million in each sample. TCRdb ran MiXCR on the 5' RACE reads and lists one entry per CDR3 protein. The sample contains fewer than 2,000,000 distinct CDR3 sequences, around 40% of which appear only once. The CDR3 runs to 18 residues. The V and J ends lost 2 bases and 7 bases, in that order; junction bases with no gene match: 16. The germline V gene has CDR1 SEHNR and CDR2 FQNEAQ (reference sequence). Broader study findings: Naive CD4+ cell counts and diversity both ran higher in long-lived than in aged donors. Estimated diversity across one million T cells was deemed an underestimate.

Roughly 10 milliliters of peripheral blood were drawn from each donor into EDTA-treated tubes. The clonotype comes from a human donor in good health. V usage is TRBV7-9 and J usage is TRBJ2-1, with 8 positions matching TRBD2. Input material: blood. CDR3 nucleotide sequence: TGTGCCAGCAGCTTATCGGGACTAGATTTTTTTCGGTGGAATGAGCAGTTCTTC. Amino acids: CASSLSGLDFFRWNEQFF.